These T cell receptor beta chains were read from a single sample in a study of blood T cell repertoires in COVID-19. Clones were read by immunoSEQ multiplex PCR, and TCRdb kept only the in-frame ones, dropping some. The sample shows around 110,000 clones, over 75% of them seen only once. Specimen: peripheral blood. The source is a woman in her 70s with acute or convalescent COVID-19. The CDR3 runs from the conserved cysteine through the conserved F or W. The order of the fields is V gene, J gene, CDR3 protein.

>TRBV10-3|TRBJ1-6
CAIGSSGGSYNSPLHF
>TRBV27|TRBJ2-7
CASSLSFGETRPYEQYF
>TRBV18|TRBJ1-2
CASSPTPGREAYGYTF
>TRBV27|TRBJ2-1
CASTPLREIGNEQFF
>TRBV9|TRBJ1-5
CASSPGTGSQPQHF
>TRBV19|TRBJ1-1
CASGSTGDTEAFF
>TRBV5-8|TRBJ1-5
CASTGGVQPQHF
>TRBV7-2|TRBJ1-4
CASSQGGGGEKLFF
>TRBV5-5|TRBJ1-6
CASSLLGAGSPLHF
>TRBV6-5|TRBJ1-5
CASRQTGNNQPQHF
>TRBV6-6|TRBJ1-2
CASSRGPDYGYTF
>TRBV6-6|TRBJ1-2
CASSQQGRDGYTF
>TRBV7-9|TRBJ1-1
CASSVHGQGGGTEAFF
>TRBV2|TRBJ1-5
CASSEGASLNQPQHF
>TRBV7-9|TRBJ2-5
CASRLTSGGLETQYF
>TRBV4-1|TRBJ2-3
CASSQVLAGASTDTQYF
>TRBV9|TRBJ1-5
CASSADPEGNQPQHF
>TRBV6-6|TRBJ1-1
CASSRQRDIRRAFF
>TRBV5-8|TRBJ1-5
CASSFGTGLNQPQHF
>TRBV6-5|TRBJ2-5
CASSYGSPWATQYF
>TRBV7-6|TRBJ1-2
CASSPRTGWYGYTF
>TRBV2|TRBJ1-5
CASSRGSNQPQHF
>TRBV10-3|TRBJ2-3
CAMSGGGADTQYF
>TRBV2|TRBJ2-7
CASSRDRGRLGDYEQYF
>TRBV4-3|TRBJ1-5
CASSYNHNSNQPQHF
>TRBV6-2/TRBV6-3|TRBJ2-1
CASSWYAGTSIYNEQFF
>TRBV10-3|TRBJ1-1
CATIGPSMNTEAFF
>TRBV27|TRBJ2-2
CASSPRSTGELFF
>TRBV18|TRBJ1-1
CASSRLDRNTEAFF
>TRBV5-1|TRBJ1-6
CASRTGIENSPLHF
>TRBV20-1|TRBJ1-1
CSASLGGWNTEAFF
>TRBV19|TRBJ1-6
CASSIIGQVASPLHF
>TRBV28|TRBJ2-2
CASSKPTGQGGELFF
>TRBV7-2|TRBJ1-1
CASSRGRQGVEAFF
>TRBV30|TRBJ2-1
CAWGLQRGNEQFF
>TRBV4-3|TRBJ2-2
CASSQDSGGNTGELFF
>TRBV5-1|TRBJ1-3
CASSSGQAGNTIYF
>TRBV27|TRBJ2-1
CASRTTSGLSDEQFF
>TRBV19|TRBJ2-1
CASSPYTNSYNEQFF
>TRBV7-2|TRBJ1-1
CASSLLGNGNTEAFF
>TRBV18|TRBJ1-1
CASSPRAGQEEAFF
>TRBV5-1|TRBJ1-1
CASSLAQMDTEAFF
>TRBV7-2|TRBJ1-6
CASSLAGGVDSPLHF
>TRBV6-5|TRBJ1-6
CASSRKTGVGSPLHF
>TRBV5-1|TRBJ2-7
CASTSGTGGEYEQYF
>TRBV30|TRBJ2-5
CAWSYGGGQETQYF
>TRBV14|TRBJ1-3
CASSLGTGHSGNTIYF
>TRBV5-8|TRBJ1-1
CASEGNTEAFF
>TRBV6-5|TRBJ2-3
CASRTGGTDTQYF
>TRBV12-3/TRBV12-4|TRBJ1-1
CASSGTANTEAFF
>TRBV21-1|TRBJ2-7
CASSKVTGQGSGANSYEQYF
>TRBV7-8|TRBJ1-5
CASSFPGNQPQHF
>TRBV7-6|TRBJ1-2
CASSLEETGSTGYTF
>TRBV5-3|TRBJ2-7
CARSLGLAGGPYEQYF
>TRBV5-1|TRBJ2-1
CASSLVRLGGDEQFF